This TCR beta chain was profiled in a study of T cell responses to AZD1222 COVID-19 vaccine. CDR1 and CDR2 from the germline V gene are SGHTA and FQGNSA. The length of the CDR3 is 14 residues. Trimming took off 2 bases at V and 4 bases at J, with 11 bases between the two ends. On this clone itself: Its antigen is not identified.

Produced via immunoSEQ multiplex PCR; TCRdb's table is partial and in-frame only. The sample includes 65,000 to 75,000 clones, approximately 90% seen only once; the top ten take more than 4%. General study points: Scientists sampled the repertoires only once the peak T cell response had passed. Vaccine-related CD4 TCRs covered spike, predominating at 160-218 and 743-854. As reported, nearly half of all spike-specific TCRs target variant regions that are unmutated.

The sequence was obtained from an adult who received the MenACWY meningococcal vaccine as a control. This chain uses TRBV7-2 with TRBJ1-2, with D perhaps matching TRBD1 (5 bases). Specimen: peripheral blood, collected 28 days after the second dose of the MenACWY control vaccine. CDR3 loop: CASSLLGVTYGYTF. CDR3 nucleotide sequence: TGTGCCAGCAGCTTATTGGGGGTTACCTATGGCTACACCTTC.